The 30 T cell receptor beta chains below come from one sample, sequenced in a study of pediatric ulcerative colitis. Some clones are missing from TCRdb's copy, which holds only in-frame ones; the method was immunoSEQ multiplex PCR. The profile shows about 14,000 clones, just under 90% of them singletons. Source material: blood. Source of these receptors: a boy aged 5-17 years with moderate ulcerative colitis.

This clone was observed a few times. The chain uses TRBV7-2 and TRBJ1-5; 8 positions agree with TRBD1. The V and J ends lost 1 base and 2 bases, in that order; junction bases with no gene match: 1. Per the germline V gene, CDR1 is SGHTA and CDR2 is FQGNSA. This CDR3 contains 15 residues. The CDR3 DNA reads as TGTGCCAGCAGCTTAGTGACAGGGGGCAATCAGCCCCAGCATTTT. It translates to CASSLVTGGNQPQHF.

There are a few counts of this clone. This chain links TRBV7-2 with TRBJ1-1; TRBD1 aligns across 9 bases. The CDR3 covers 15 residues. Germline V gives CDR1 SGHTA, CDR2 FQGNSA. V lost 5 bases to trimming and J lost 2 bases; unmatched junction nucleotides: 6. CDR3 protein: CASSLQDRGNTEAFF. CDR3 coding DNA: TGTGCCAGCAGCCTTCAGGACAGGGGTAACACTGAAGCTTTCTTT.

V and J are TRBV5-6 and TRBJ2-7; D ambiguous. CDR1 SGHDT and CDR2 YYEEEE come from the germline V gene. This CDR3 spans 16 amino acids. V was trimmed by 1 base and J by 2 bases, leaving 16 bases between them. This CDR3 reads CASSLSSGAVAYEQYF. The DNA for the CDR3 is TGTGCCAGCAGCTTGAGTTCTGGCGCAGTTGCCTACGAGCAGTACTTC. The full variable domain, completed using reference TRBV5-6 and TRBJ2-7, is DAGVTQSPTHLIKTRGQQVTLRCSPKSGHDTVSWYQQALGQGPQFIFQYYEEEERQRGNFPDRFSGHQFPNYSSELNVNALLLGDSALYLCASSLSSGAVAYEQYFGPGTRLTVT.

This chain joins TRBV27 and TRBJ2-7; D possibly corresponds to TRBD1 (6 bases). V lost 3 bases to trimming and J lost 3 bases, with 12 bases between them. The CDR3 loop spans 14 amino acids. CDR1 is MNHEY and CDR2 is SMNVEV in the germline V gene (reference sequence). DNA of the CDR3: TGTGCCAGCAGTTTCCTAACAGGGTACTACGAGCAGTACTTC. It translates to CASSFLTGYYEQYF.

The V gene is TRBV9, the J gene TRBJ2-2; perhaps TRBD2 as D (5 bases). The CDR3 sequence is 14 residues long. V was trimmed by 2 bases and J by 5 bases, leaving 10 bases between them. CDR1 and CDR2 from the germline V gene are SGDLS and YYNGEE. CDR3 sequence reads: CASSVLAFTGELFF. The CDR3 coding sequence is TGTGCCAGCAGCGTTTTAGCGTTTACCGGGGAGCTGTTTTTT.

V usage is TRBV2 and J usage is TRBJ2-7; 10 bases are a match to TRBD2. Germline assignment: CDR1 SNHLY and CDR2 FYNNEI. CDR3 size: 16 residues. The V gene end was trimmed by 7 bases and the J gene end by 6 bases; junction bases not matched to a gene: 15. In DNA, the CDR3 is TGTGCCAGCAACACTCGTTCCAGCGGGGGGGCTATCGAGCAGTACTTC. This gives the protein CASNTRSSGGAIEQYF.

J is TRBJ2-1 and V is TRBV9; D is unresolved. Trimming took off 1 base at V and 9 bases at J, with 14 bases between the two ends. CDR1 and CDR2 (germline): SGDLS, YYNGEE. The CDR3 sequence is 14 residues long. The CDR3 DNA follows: TGTGCCAGCAGCGTATTCCATCGGACGGGTGAGCAGTTCTTC. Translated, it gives CASSVFHRTGEQFF.

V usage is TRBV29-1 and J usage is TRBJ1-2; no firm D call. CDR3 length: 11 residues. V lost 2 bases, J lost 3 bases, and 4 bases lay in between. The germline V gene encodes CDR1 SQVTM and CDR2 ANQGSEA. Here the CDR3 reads CSVERDYGYTF. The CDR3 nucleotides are TGCAGCGTTGAAAGGGACTATGGCTACACCTTC. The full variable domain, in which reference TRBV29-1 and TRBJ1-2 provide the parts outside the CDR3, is SAVISQKPSRDICQRGTSLTIQCQVDSQVTMMFWYRQQPGQSLTLIATANQGSEATYESGFVIDKFPISRPNLTFSTLTVSNMSPEDSSIYLCSVERDYGYTFGSGTRLTVV.

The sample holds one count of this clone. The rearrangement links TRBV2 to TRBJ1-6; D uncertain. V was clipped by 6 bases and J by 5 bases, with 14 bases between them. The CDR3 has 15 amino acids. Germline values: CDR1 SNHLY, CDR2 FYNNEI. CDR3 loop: CASSASGLNNSPLHF. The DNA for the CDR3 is TGTGCCAGCAGCGCATCTGGGCTTAATAATTCACCCCTCCACTTT.

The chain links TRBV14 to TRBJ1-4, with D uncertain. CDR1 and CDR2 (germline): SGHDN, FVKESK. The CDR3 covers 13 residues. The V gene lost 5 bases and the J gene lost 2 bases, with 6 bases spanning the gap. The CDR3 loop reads CASSFYTNEKLFF. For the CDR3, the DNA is TGTGCCAGCAGCTTTTACACTAATGAAAAACTGTTTTTT.

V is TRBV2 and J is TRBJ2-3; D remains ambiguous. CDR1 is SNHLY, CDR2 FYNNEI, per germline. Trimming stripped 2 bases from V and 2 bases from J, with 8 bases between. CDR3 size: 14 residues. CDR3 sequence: CASSENQVTDTQYF. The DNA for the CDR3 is TGTGCCAGCAGTGAAAATCAAGTCACAGATACGCAGTATTTT. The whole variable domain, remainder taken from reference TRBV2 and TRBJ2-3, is EPEVTQTPSHQVTQMGQEVILRCVPISNHLYFYWYRQILGQKVEFLVSFYNNEISEKSEIFDDQFSVERPDGSNFTLKIRSTKLEDSAMYFCASSENQVTDTQYFGPGTRLTVL.

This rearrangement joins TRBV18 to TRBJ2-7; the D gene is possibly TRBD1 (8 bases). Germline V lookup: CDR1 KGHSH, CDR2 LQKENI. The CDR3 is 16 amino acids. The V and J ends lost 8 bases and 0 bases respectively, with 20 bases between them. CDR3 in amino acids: CASTQNRGRDSYEQYF. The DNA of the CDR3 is TGTGCCAGCACGCAAAACAGGGGGAGGGACTCCTACGAGCAGTACTTC.

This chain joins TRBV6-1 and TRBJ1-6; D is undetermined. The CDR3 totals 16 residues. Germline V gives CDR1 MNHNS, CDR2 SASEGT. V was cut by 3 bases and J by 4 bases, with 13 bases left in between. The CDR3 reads CASSDQVGGYNSPLHF. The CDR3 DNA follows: TGTGCCAGCAGTGACCAGGTGGGAGGGTATAATTCACCCCTCCACTTT.

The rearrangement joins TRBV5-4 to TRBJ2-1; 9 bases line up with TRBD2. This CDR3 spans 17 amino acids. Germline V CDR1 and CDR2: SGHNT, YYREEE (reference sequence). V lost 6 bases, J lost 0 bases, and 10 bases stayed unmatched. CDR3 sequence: CASTPKGGLASYNEQFF. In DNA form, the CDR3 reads TGTGCCAGCACCCCTAAGGGGGGACTAGCCTCCTACAATGAGCAGTTCTTC.

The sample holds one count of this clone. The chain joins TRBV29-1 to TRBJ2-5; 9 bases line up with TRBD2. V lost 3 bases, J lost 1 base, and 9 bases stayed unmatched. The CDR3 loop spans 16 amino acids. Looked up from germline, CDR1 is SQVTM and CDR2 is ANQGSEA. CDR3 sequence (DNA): TGCAGCGTTGAGGCAGGACTAGCGAATCTCCAAGAGACCCAGTACTTC. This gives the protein CSVEAGLANLQETQYF.

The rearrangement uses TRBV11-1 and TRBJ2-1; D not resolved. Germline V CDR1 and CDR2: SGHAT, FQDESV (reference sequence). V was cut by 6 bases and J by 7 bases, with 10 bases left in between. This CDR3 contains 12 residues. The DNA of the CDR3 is TGTGCCAGCAGTCTGTCTCCTAATGAGCAGTTCTTC. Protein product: CASSLSPNEQFF.

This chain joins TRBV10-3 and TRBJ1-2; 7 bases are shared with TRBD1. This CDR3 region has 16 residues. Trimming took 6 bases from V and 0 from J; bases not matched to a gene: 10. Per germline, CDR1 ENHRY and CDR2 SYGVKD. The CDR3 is CAISEPQGESNYGYTF. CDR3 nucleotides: TGTGCCATCAGCGAACCCCAGGGGGAATCTAACTATGGCTACACCTTC.

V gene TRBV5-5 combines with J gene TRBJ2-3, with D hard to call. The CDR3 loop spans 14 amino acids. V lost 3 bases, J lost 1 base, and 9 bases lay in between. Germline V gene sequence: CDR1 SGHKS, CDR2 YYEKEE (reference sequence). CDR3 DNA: TGTGCCAGCAGCTCCGGATGGGGCACAGATACGCAGTATTTT. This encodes CASSSGWGTDTQYF.

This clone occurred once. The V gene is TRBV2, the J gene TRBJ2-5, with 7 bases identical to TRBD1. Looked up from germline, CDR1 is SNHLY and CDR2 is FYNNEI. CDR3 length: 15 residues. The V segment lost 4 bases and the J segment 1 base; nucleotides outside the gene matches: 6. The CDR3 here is CASSGKDRAQETQYF. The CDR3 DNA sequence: TGTGCCAGCAGTGGAAAAGACAGGGCCCAAGAGACCCAGTACTTC.

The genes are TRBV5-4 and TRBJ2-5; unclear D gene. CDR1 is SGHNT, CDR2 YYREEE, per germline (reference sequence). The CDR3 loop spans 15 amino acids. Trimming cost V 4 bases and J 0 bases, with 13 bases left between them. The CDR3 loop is CASSDPQSYQETQYF. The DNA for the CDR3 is TGTGCCAGCAGCGACCCACAGTCGTACCAAGAGACCCAGTACTTC.

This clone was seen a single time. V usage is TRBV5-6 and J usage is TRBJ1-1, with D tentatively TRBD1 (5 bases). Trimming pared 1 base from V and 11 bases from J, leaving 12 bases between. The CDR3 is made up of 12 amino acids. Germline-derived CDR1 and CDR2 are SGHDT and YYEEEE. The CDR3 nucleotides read TGTGCCAGCAGCTTGAGGGAGGGGCCGGCTTTCTTT. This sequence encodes CASSLREGPAFF.

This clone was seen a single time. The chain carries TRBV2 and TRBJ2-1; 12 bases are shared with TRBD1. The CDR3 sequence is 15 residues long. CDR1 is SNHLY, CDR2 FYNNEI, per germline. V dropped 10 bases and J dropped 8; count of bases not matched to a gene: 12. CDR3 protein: CATQRRDRGLDEQFF. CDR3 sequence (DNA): TGTGCCACCCAACGTAGGGACAGGGGGCTCGATGAGCAGTTCTTC.

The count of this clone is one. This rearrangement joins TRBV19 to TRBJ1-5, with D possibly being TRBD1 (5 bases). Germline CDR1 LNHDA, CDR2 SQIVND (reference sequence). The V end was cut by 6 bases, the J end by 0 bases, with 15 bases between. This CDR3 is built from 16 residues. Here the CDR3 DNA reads TGTGCCAGTAGATCAGGGTTTACGTATAGCAATCAGCCCCAGCATTTT. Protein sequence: CASRSGFTYSNQPQHF.

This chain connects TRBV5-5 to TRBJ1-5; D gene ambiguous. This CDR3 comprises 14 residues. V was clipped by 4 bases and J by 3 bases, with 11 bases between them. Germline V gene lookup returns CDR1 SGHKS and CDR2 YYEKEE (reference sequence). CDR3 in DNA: TGTGCCAGCAGCGCCGGGGAACTCAATCAGCCCCAGCATTTT. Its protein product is CASSAGELNQPQHF. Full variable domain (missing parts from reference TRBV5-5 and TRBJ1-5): DAGVTQSPTHLIKTRGQQVTLRCSPISGHKSVSWYQQVLGQGPQFIFQYYEKEERGRGNFPDRFSARQFPNYSSELNVNALLLGDSALYLCASSAGELNQPQHFGDGTRLSIL.

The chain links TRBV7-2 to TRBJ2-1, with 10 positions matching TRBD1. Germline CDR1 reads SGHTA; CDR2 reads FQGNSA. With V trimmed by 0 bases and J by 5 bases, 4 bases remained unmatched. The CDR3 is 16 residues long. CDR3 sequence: CASSLARDRGHNEQFF. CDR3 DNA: TGTGCCAGCAGCTTAGCGCGGGACAGGGGTCACAATGAGCAGTTCTTC.

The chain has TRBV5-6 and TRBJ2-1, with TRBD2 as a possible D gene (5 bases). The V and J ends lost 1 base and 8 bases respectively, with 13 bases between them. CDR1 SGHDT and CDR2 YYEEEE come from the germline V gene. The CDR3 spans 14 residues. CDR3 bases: TGTGCCAGCAGCTTGCTGGGGAGAGTCGATGAGCAGTTCTTC. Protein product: CASSLLGRVDEQFF.

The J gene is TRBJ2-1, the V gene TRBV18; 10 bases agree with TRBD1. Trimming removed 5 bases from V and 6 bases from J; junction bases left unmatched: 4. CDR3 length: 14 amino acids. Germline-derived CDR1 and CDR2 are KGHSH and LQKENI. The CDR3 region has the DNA TGTGCCAGCTCAACACGGACAGGGGGCAATGAGCAGTTCTTC. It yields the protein CASSTRTGGNEQFF.

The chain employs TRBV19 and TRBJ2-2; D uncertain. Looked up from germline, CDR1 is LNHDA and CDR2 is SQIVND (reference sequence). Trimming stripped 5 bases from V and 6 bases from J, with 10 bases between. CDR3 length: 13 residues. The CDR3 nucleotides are TGTGCCAGTAGTGGTTTTGTTCCCGGGGAGCTGTTTTTT. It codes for CASSGFVPGELFF.

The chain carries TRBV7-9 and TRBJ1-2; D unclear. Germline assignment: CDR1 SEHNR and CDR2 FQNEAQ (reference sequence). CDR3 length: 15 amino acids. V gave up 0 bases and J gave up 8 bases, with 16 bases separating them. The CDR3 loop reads CASSLAPNGESGYTF. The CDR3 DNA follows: TGTGCCAGCAGCTTAGCCCCAAATGGGGAAAGCGGCTACACCTTC. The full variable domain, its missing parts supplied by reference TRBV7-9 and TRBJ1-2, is DTGVSQNPRHKITKRGQNVTFRCDPISEHNRLYWYRQTLGQGPEFLTYFQNEAQLEKSRLLSDRFSAERPKGSFSTLEIQRTEQGDSAMYLCASSLAPNGESGYTFGSGTRLTVV.

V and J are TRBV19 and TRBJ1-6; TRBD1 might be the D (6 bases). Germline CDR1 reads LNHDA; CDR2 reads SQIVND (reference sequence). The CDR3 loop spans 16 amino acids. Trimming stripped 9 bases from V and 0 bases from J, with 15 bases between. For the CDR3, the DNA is TGTGCCAGCCTAGACAGGTCGAGCTCCTATAATTCACCCCTCCACTTT. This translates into CASLDRSSSYNSPLHF.